The clone carrying this T cell receptor (beta chain) appeared a single time. Ages ranged from roughly 18 to 100 years, with residence in 20 to 30 US areas. Authors' methods: Reference gene primer amplification yielded estimated nucleated cell counts. Sequenced by immunoSEQ multiplex PCR; TCRdb stores in-frame clones only, minus some. From that table come the V and J calls and clone size; the DNA was used to work out D and trimming. The sample includes about 260,000 clones, over 80% of them seen just once. The data originate from a study of blood T cell repertoires in COVID-19. Study-level information: Samples of COVID-19 (acute and convalescent) were obtained from the United States, Italy and Spain. T cells, B-cell-depleted T cells, or PBMCs provided the cDNA or gDNA that served as material.

This CDR3 comprises 24 residues. V was cut by 3 bases and J by 3 bases, with 38 bases left in between. Looked up from germline, CDR1 is MNHEY and CDR2 is SMNVEV (reference sequence). Specimen: PBMCs or T cells enriched from blood (not recorded which). The chain links TRBV27 to TRBJ2-2; maybe TRBD1 (6 bases). The sequence came from a woman between 25 and 40 years old with acute COVID-19. The DNA for the CDR3 is TGTGCCAGCAGTTTGATCTCTTCCTGGTCATTTGACAGGAAAGTGGGTGCTGACACCGGGGAGCTGTTTTTT. Protein: CASSLISSWSFDRKVGADTGELFF.